Presented here are 13 T cell receptor beta chains from one specimen sequenced in a study of monozygotic twins with inflammatory bowel disease. Following a re-call of the 5' RACE reads, TCRdb has one entry per CDR3 protein and lacks DNA. This sample's table reports some 440,000 distinct CDR3 sequences. Input material: blood. Receptors originate from a human donor with ulcerative colitis or Crohn's disease, or a healthy co-twin of an affected twin (not recorded which).

V gene TRBV5-1 combines with J gene TRBJ2-5. The CDR3 runs to 13 residues. The germline V gene has CDR1 SGHRS and CDR2 YFSETQ. The CDR3: CASSLAGDETQYF.

The chain uses TRBV4-1 and TRBJ2-1; the D gene TCRdb calls, TRBD2, cannot be checked with no DNA. Germline V gene sequence: CDR1 MGHRA, CDR2 YSYEKL. The CDR3 sequence is 17 residues long. The CDR3 sequence is CASSQDPTSGAYNEQFF.

The CDR3 sequence: CASSAGSGGETQYF. The chain combines TRBV7-9 with TRBJ2-5; absent DNA, TCRdb's TRBD2 call cannot be checked. This CDR3 spans 14 amino acids. CDR1 is SEHNR, CDR2 FQNEAQ, per germline (reference sequence).

The chain recombines TRBV7-9 with TRBJ2-1; there is no DNA to check the TCRdb D call of TRBD1. The CDR3 length is 17 residues. Germline V CDR1 and CDR2: SEHNR, FQNEAQ (reference sequence). Here the CDR3 reads CASSLPRDRASYNEQFF.

The gene calls are TRBV5-1 and TRBJ2-3; TCRdb reports TRBD1, a call that lacks DNA to check it against. This CDR3 comprises 14 residues. Germline V gene lookup returns CDR1 SGHRS and CDR2 YFSETQ. This chain's CDR3 is CASSLQGGSDTQYF.

The chain recombines TRBV20-1 with TRBJ1-1; TCRdb proposes TRBD1, but this gene call is untestable without DNA. Germline CDR1 reads DFQATT; CDR2 reads SNEGSKA (reference sequence). The CDR3 totals 13 residues. CDR3 sequence reads: CSAQGVMNTEAFF.

The chain employs TRBV6-6 and TRBJ2-1; TCRdb picks TRBD2, but there is no DNA to check that call. Germline assignment: CDR1 MNHNY and CDR2 SVGAGI (reference sequence). The CDR3 length is 14 residues. This CDR3 reads CASSLGTSSGEQFF.

V usage is TRBV12-3 or TRBV12-4 and J usage is TRBJ2-7; TCRdb's D call of TRBD2 is untestable without DNA. The CDR3 length is 12 residues. CDR3 amino acids: CASSLAQGGSSF.

The chain joins TRBV5-1 to TRBJ2-7; without DNA, the TCRdb call of TRBD1 cannot be checked. CDR1 is SGHRS and CDR2 is YFSETQ in the germline V gene. This CDR3 has 16 amino acids. The CDR3 region is CASSGGGTGRAYEQYF.

This rearrangement joins TRBV6-2 or TRBV6-3 to TRBJ2-1. The germline V gene encodes CDR1 MNHEY and CDR2 SVGEGT. This CDR3 region has 15 residues. This CDR3 reads CASSYRTSSYNEQFF.

The chain couples TRBV6-2 or TRBV6-3 to TRBJ2-7; TCRdb picks TRBD1, but there is no DNA to check that call. Germline CDR1 MNHEY, CDR2 SVGEGT. There are 13 residues in the CDR3. CDR3 residues: CASSTLQGTEQYF.

The chain joins TRBV7-3 to TRBJ1-1; checking the TCRdb D call of TRBD1 is not possible without DNA. Germline CDR1 and CDR2: SGHTA and FQGTGA. There are 15 residues in the CDR3. CDR3: CASSSMTGGMTEAFF.

This CDR3 reads CASSDRTGLDYGYTF. This rearrangement joins TRBV14 to TRBJ1-2; the D call from TCRdb, TRBD1, cannot be confirmed without DNA. The germline V gene encodes CDR1 SGHDN and CDR2 FVKESK. The CDR3 runs 15 residues.